The sequence of this TCR beta chain was determined in a study of identical twins. This clonotype was found a few times. TCRdb fed the 5' RACE reads into MiXCR, producing one record per CDR3 protein. The data hold approximately 550,000 distinct CDR3 sequences, with about 22% observed a single time. CDR3 length equals 15 residues. CDR1 is MDHEN and CDR2 is SYDVKM in the germline V gene. The ends were cut back, 5 bases at V and 2 bases at J, with 10 bases in the middle. The same sample was also used in a study of yellow fever vaccine responses in identical twins.

The TCR sequence derives from a woman aged 18-35 years in good health. Sequenced: CD4+ T cells sorted from blood. The rearrangement links TRBV28 to TRBJ2-6; D gene ambiguous. CDR3 sequence: CASSPLSAGANVLTF. In DNA, the CDR3 is TGTGCCAGCAGTCCCCTATCGGCTGGGGCCAACGTCCTGACTTTC.